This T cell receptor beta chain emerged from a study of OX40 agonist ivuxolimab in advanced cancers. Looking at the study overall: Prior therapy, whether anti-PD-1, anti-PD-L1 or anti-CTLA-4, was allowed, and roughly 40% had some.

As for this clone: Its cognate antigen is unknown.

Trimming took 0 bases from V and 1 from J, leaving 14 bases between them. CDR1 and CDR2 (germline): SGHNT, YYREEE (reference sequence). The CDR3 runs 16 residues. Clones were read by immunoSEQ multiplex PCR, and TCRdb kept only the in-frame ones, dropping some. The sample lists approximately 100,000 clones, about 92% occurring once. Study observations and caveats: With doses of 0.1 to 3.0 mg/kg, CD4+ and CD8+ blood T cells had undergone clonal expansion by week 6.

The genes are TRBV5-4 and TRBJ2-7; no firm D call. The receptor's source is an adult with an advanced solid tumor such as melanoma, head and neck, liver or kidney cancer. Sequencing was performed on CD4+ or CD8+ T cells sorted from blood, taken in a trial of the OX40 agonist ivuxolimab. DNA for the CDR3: TGTGCCAGCAGCTTGGCCTCCGGGCTTCTATCCTACGAGCAGTACTTC. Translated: CASSLASGLLSYEQYF.